These 17 T cell receptor beta chains share one sample of origin, sequenced in a study of blood T cell repertoires in COVID-19. The protocol was immunoSEQ multiplex PCR, while the TCRdb copy is restricted to in-frame clones and leaves out a portion. The sample yields around 200,000 clones, about 83% seen once. The sample consisted of peripheral blood. The receptors were sampled from a man aged 55 to 70 who had recovered from COVID-19.

The gene calls are TRBV9 and TRBJ2-5, with TRBD2 as a possible D gene (6 bases). The CDR3 runs 14 residues. Germline V CDR1 and CDR2: SGDLS, YYNGEE. Trimming took off 6 bases at V and 1 base at J, with 13 bases between the two ends. The CDR3: CASTPPGAQETQYF. As DNA, the CDR3 is TGTGCCAGCACCCCTCCGGGAGCCCAAGAGACCCAGTACTTC.

This rearrangement joins TRBV9 to TRBJ2-7; 12 bases are a match to TRBD1. The V and J ends lost 4 bases and 7 bases, in that order; junction bases with no gene match: 12. CDR3 length: 16 amino acids. Per the germline V gene, CDR1 is SGDLS and CDR2 is YYNGEE. This CDR3 reads CASSLSGGQGAVEQYF. The CDR3 DNA reads TGTGCCAGCAGCCTTTCCGGGGGACAGGGGGCTGTAGAGCAGTACTTC.

The chain couples TRBV15 to TRBJ2-7, with 10 bases lining up with TRBD1. CDR1 is LNHNV and CDR2 is YYDKDF in the germline V gene (reference sequence). The CDR3 is 15 residues long. The ends lost 6 bases at V and 1 base at J; junction bases unmatched: 6. The CDR3 loop is CATSVPGQGSYEQYF. The DNA of the CDR3 is TGTGCCACCAGTGTACCGGGACAGGGGTCCTACGAGCAGTACTTC.

V is TRBV7-7 and J is TRBJ2-2, with D uncertain. Trimming stripped 5 bases from V and 1 base from J, with 5 bases between. There are 13 residues in the CDR3. Germline lookup yields CDR1 SSHAT and CDR2 FNYEAQ (reference sequence). Here the CDR3 DNA reads TGTGCCAGCAGCCCCAGGAACACCGGGGAGCTGTTTTTT. It is translated as CASSPRNTGELFF.

The rearrangement joins TRBV7-2 to TRBJ2-7; D perhaps matches TRBD2 (6 bases). V lost 5 bases to trimming and J lost 6 bases, with 17 bases between them. The germline gives CDR1 SGHTA, CDR2 FQGNSA. This CDR3 has 14 amino acids. This CDR3 reads CASSRPLARGEQYF. In nucleotides, the CDR3 is TGTGCCAGCAGCAGGCCCCTGGCGCGGGGCGAGCAGTACTTC.

This clone was observed a single time. The V gene is TRBV5-1, the J gene TRBJ2-1, with TRBD2 matching 7 bases. The CDR3 covers 16 residues. V trimming: 4 bases; J trimming: 2 bases; junction bases outside the gene matches: 9. CDR1 and CDR2 (germline): SGHRS, YFSETQ. CDR3 in amino acids: CASSPGGAGTYNEQFF. In nucleotides, the CDR3 is TGCGCCAGCAGCCCGGGAGGAGCGGGGACCTACAATGAGCAGTTCTTC.

The chain has TRBV28 and TRBJ1-4, with D possibly being TRBD1 (6 bases). Germline V gene data show CDR1 as MDHEN and CDR2 as SYDVKM. V shed 5 bases and J shed 0 bases, with 10 bases lying between them. The CDR3 is 15 residues long. CDR3 DNA sequence: TGTGCCAGCAGTCTTACAGGGTCAACTAATGAAAAACTGTTTTTT. This gives the protein CASSLTGSTNEKLFF. Combining the CDR3 with reference TRBV28 and TRBJ1-4 gives the whole variable domain DVKVTQSSRYLVKRTGEKVFLECVQDMDHENMFWYRQDPGLGLRLIYFSYDVKMKEKGDIPEGYSVSREKKERFSLILESASTNQTSMYLCASSLTGSTNEKLFFGSGTQLSVL.

The rearrangement joins TRBV3-1 (or the pseudogene TRBV3-2) to TRBJ1-2, with 10 bases lining up with TRBD1. Looked up from germline, CDR1 is LGHDT and CDR2 is YNNKEL (reference sequence). Losses at the gene ends were 4 bases for V and 10 bases for J; bases not matched to a gene: 9. The CDR3 consists of 14 residues. CDR3 sequence reads: CASSPYRTGGIYTF. In DNA form, the CDR3 reads TGTGCCAGCAGCCCCTATAGGACAGGGGGAATCTACACCTTC.

This chain links TRBV11-2 with TRBJ1-4, with 7 bases that match TRBD1. Per the germline V gene, CDR1 is SGHAT and CDR2 is FQNNGV. The CDR3 covers 15 residues. The V gene end was trimmed by 3 bases and the J gene end by 7 bases; junction bases not matched to a gene: 8. CDR3 in DNA: TGTGCCAGCAGCTTCAACCCGACAGGGTCTGAAAAACTGTTTTTT. Translation: CASSFNPTGSEKLFF. Filled out from reference TRBV11-2 and TRBJ1-4, the complete variable domain reads EAGVAQSPRYKIIEKRQSVAFWCNPISGHATLYWYQQILGQGPKLLIQFQNNGVVDDSQLPKDRFSAERLKGVDSTLKIQPAKLEDSAVYLCASSFNPTGSEKLFFGSGTQLSVL.

The V gene is TRBV29-1, the J gene TRBJ2-3, with 7 bases aligning to TRBD2. The length of the CDR3 is 13 residues. Trimming took 4 bases from V and 0 from J; bases not matched to a gene: 1. Germline values: CDR1 SQVTM, CDR2 ANQGSEA. The CDR3 DNA reads TGCAGCGTTGGAGCGGGGAGCACAGATACGCAGTATTTT. It specifies CSVGAGSTDTQYF.

This CDR3 reads CAGRDGGVGPQHF. CDR3 sequence (DNA): TGTGCCGGACGGGACGGGGGAGTAGGACCCCAGCATTTT. The chain combines TRBV6-5 with TRBJ1-5, with a possible D match to TRBD1 (5 bases). V was cut by 11 bases and J by 10 bases, with 21 bases left in between. The CDR3 consists of 13 residues. Per germline, CDR1 MNHEY and CDR2 SVGAGI.

As regards this clone: Other nucleotide sequences in the sample specify the same CDR3. The rearrangement joins TRBV12-3 or TRBV12-4 to TRBJ2-5; perhaps TRBD2 as D (6 bases). V was trimmed by 3 bases and J by 5 bases, leaving 10 bases between them. This CDR3 spans 13 amino acids. The CDR3 spells CASSFGGMETQYF. The CDR3, as DNA: TGTGCCAGCAGTTTCGGGGGAATGGAGACCCAGTACTTC.

This chain joins TRBV6-5 and TRBJ2-2, with D possibly matching TRBD1 (5 bases). Trimming removed 7 bases from V and 5 bases from J, with 14 bases in between. CDR1 and CDR2 from the germline V gene are MNHEY and SVGAGI. The CDR3 is 14 residues long. The CDR3 region has the DNA TGTGCCAGCACAGGGCTAATACGAACCGGGGAGCTGTTTTTT. Its translation is CASTGLIRTGELFF.

This chain joins TRBV6-5 and TRBJ2-7; TRBD1 matches 10 bases. Germline assignment: CDR1 MNHEY and CDR2 SVGAGI. The CDR3 sequence is 14 residues long. Germline trimming cut 7 bases from V and 5 bases from J; bases unmatched to any gene: 8. CDR3: CASTSRDRGHEQYF. The CDR3 region has the DNA TGTGCCAGCACCTCCCGGGACAGGGGTCACGAGCAGTACTTC.

This chain connects TRBV30 to TRBJ1-1, with D uncertain. Germline-derived CDR1 and CDR2 are GTSNPN and SVGIG (reference sequence). Trimming shortened V by 2 bases and J by 10 bases, and 14 bases separated the two germline ends. The CDR3 has 12 residues. CDR3 sequence (DNA): TGTGCCTGGAGTCTGAGCTCCCGAACAGCTTTCTTT. As protein: CAWSLSSRTAFF.

V and J are TRBV24-1 and TRBJ2-3; the D gene is possibly TRBD1 (6 bases). Germline-derived CDR1 and CDR2 are KGHDR and SFDVKD. Deletions cut 3 bases from V and 1 base from J, with 16 bases between. The CDR3 loop spans 17 amino acids. The CDR3 nucleotides are TGTGCCACCAGTGATGAAGCAGGGGTTGGGGGCACAGATACGCAGTATTTT. This translates into CATSDEAGVGGTDTQYF.

V usage is TRBV14 and J usage is TRBJ1-4; D uncertain. The CDR3 totals 14 residues. Looked up from germline, CDR1 is SGHDN and CDR2 is FVKESK. Trimming cost V 3 bases and J 6 bases, with 11 bases left between them. The CDR3 coding sequence is TGTGCCAGCAGCCATGACACGTCGGATGAAAAACTGTTTTTT. It translates to CASSHDTSDEKLFF.